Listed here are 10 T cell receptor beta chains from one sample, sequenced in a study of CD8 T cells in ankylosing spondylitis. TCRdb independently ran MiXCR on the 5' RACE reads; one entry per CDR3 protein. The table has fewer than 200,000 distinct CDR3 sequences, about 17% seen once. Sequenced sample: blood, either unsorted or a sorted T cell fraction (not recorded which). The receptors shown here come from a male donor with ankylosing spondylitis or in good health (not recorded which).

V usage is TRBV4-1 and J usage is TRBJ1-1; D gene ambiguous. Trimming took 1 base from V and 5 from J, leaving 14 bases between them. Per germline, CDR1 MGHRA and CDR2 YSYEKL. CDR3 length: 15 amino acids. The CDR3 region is CASSQGMTELTEAFF. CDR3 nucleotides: TGCGCCAGCAGCCAAGGGATGACGGAACTTACTGAAGCTTTCTTT.

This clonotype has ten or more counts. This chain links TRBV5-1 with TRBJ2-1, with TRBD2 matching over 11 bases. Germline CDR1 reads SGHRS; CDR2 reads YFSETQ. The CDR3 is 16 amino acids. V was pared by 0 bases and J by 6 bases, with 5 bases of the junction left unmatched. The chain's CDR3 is CASSLGGLAGFNEQFF. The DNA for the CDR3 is TGCGCCAGCAGCTTGGGTGGACTAGCGGGTTTCAATGAGCAGTTCTTC.

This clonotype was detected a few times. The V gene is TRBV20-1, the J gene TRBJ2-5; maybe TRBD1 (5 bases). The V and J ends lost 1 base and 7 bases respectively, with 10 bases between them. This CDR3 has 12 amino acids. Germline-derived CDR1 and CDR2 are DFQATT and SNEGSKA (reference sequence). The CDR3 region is CSARGQGGTQYF. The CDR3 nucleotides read TGCAGTGCTAGAGGTCAGGGTGGGACCCAGTACTTC.

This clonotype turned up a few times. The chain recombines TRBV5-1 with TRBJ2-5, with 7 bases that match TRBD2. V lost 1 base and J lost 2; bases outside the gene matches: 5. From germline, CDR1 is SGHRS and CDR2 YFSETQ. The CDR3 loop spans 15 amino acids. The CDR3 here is CASSLPSGAQETQYF. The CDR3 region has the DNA TGCGCCAGCAGCTTGCCTAGCGGAGCTCAAGAGACCCAGTACTTC.

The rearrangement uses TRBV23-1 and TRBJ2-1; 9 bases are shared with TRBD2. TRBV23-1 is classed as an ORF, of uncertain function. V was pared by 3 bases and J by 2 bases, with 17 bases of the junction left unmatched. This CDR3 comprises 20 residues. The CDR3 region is CASSQPTRLGLAETYNEQFF. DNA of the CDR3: TGCGCCAGCAGTCAGCCTACCCGGTTGGGACTAGCCGAGACCTACAATGAGCAGTTCTTC.

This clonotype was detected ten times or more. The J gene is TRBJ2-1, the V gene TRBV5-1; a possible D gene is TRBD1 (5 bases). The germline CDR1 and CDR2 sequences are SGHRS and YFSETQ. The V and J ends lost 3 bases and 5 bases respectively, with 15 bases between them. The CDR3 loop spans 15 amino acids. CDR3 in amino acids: CASSSGQGSDNEQFF. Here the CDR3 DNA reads TGCGCCAGCAGCTCCGGCCAGGGCAGCGACAATGAGCAGTTCTTC. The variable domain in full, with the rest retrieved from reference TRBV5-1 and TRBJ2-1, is KAGVTQTPRYLIKTRGQQVTLSCSPISGHRSVSWYQQTPGQGLQFLFEYFSETQRNKGNFPGRFSGRQFSNSRSEMNVSTLELGDSALYLCASSSGQGSDNEQFFGPGTRLTVL.

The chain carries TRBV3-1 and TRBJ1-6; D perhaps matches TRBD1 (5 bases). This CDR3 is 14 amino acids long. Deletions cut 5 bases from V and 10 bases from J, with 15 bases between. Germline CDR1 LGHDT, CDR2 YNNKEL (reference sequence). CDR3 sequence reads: CASSSTGFGSPLHF. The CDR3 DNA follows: TGTGCCAGCAGCTCCACAGGATTTGGCTCACCCCTCCACTTT. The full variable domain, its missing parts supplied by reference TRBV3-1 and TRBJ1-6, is DTAVSQTPKYLVTQMGNDKSIKCEQNLGHDTMYWYKQDSKKFLKIMFSYNNKELIINETVPNRFSPKSPDKAHLNLHINSLELGDSAVYFCASSSTGFGSPLHFGNGTRLTVT.

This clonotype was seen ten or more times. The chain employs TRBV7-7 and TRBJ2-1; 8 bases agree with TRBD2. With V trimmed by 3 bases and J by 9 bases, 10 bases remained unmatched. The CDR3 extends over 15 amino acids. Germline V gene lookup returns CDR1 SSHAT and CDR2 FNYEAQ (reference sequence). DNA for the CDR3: TGTGCCAGCAGCTTCAGCGGGAGCCATCTAAGTGAGCAGTTCTTC. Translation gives CASSFSGSHLSEQFF.

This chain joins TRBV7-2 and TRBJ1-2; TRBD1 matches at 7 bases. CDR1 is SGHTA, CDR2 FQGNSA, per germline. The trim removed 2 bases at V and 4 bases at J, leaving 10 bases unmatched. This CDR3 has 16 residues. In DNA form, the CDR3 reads TGTGCCAGCAGCTTACGAGGGGGCGAAGGGATCTATGGCTACACCTTC. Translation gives CASSLRGGEGIYGYTF.

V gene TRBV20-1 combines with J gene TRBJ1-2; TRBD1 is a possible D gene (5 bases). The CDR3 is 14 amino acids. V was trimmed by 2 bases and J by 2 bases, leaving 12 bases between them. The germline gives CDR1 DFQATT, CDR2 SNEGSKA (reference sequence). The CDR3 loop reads CSARFPGINYGYTF. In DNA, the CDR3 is TGCAGTGCTAGATTCCCAGGGATCAACTATGGCTACACCTTC.